Listed here is a single T cell receptor (beta chain). Antigen unknown. PBMCs were isolated at a quantity of at least 7 million per sample. The source of the sample is a study of blood T cells in healthy people across ages. PCR was performed a second time for roughly 7 to 11 cycles using a sample-barcoded 5' primer and a J-beta primer mix. TCRdb recomputed calls from the 5' RACE reads with MiXCR, one row per CDR3 protein. Of about 1.8 million distinct CDR3 sequences in the sample, about 50% are singletons; the top ten hold 2.1%. Findings of the study overall: Because sorting was not performed, PBMCs prevented conclusive naive versus antigen-experienced comparison.

The sequence derives from a woman in her thirties or forties in good health. The specimen was blood.

The CDR3 DNA sequence: TGTGCCAGCAGCTTAGCGATCTCTAGCGGACTCACAGATACGCAGTATTTT. It codes for CASSLAISSGLTDTQYF. This rearrangement joins TRBV7-9 to TRBJ2-3; 7 bases are a match to TRBD2. Germline V gives CDR1 SEHNR, CDR2 FQNEAQ (reference sequence). Trimming removed 0 bases from V and 2 bases from J; junction bases left unmatched: 8. The CDR3 extends over 17 amino acids.